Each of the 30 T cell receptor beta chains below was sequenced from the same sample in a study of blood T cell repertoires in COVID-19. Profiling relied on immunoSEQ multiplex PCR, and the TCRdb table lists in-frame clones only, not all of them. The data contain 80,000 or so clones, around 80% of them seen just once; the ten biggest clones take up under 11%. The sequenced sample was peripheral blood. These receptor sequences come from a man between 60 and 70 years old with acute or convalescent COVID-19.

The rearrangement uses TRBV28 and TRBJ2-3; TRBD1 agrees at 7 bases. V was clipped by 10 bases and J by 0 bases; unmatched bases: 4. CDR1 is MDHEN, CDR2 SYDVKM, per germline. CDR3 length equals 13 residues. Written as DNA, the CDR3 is TGTGCCACGGTACAGGGGAGCACAGATACGCAGTATTTT. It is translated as CATVQGSTDTQYF.

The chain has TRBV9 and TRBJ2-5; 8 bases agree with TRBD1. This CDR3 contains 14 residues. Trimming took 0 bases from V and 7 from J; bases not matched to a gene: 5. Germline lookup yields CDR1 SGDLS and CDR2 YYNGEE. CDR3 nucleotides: TGTGCCAGCAGCGTAGCGGACAGGGTCGGGACCCAGTACTTC. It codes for CASSVADRVGTQYF.

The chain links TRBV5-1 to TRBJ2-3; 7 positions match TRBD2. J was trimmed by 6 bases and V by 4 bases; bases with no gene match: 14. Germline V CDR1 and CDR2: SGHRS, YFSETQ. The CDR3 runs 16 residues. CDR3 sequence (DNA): TGCGCCAGCAGCATTTCCGGGGGGACTCAGTATGATACGCAGTATTTT. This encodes CASSISGGTQYDTQYF.

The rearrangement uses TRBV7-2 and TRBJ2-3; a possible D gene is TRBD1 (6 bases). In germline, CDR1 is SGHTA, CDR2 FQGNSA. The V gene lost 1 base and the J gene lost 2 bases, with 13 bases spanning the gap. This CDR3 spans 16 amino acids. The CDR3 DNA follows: TGTGCCAGCAGCTTAGGGGTGGGGGCCCCCACAGATACGCAGTATTTT. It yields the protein CASSLGVGAPTDTQYF.

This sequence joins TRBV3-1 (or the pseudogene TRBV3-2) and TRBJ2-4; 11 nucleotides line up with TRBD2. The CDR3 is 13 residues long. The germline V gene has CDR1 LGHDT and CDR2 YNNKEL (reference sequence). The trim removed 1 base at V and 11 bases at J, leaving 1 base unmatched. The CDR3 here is CASSQASGGFQYF. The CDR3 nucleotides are TGTGCCAGCAGCCAAGCTAGCGGGGGGTTTCAGTACTTC.

CDR3 sequence reads: CASSLGGDDNEKLFF. Here the CDR3 DNA reads TGTGCCAGCAGCTTAGGGGGAGATGATAATGAAAAACTGTTTTTT. This chain connects TRBV7-2 to TRBJ1-4; D uncertain. Germline CDR1 is SGHTA and CDR2 is FQGNSA. The CDR3 runs 15 residues. V lost 1 base and J lost 4, with 10 bases in between.

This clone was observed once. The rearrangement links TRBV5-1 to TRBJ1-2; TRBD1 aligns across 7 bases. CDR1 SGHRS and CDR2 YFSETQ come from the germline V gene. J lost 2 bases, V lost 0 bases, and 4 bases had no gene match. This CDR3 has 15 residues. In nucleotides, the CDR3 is TGCGCCAGCAGCTTGGAAGGAGGGGGCAACTATGGCTACACCTTC. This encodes CASSLEGGGNYGYTF.

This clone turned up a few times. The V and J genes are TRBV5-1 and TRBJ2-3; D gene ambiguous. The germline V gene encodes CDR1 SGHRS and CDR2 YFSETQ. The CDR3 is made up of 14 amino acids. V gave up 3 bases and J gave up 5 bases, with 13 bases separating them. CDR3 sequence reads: CASSSSRLLDTQYF. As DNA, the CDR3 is TGCGCCAGCAGCTCCTCCCGCCTATTAGATACGCAGTATTTT.

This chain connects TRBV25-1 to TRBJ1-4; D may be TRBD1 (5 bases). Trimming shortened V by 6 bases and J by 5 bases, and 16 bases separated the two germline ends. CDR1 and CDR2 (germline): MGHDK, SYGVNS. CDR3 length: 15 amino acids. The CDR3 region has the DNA TGTGCCAGCAGCCCAGGGAGGAGAACGAATGAAAAACTGTTTTTT. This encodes CASSPGRRTNEKLFF.

The CDR3 reads CASRGQEQFF. CDR3 in DNA: TGTGCCAGCCGTGGACAGGAGCAGTTCTTC. The rearrangement links TRBV18 to TRBJ2-1; weak D call: TRBD1 (6 bases). The germline CDR1 and CDR2 sequences are KGHSH and LQKENI. CDR3 size: 10 residues. The V end was cut by 8 bases, the J end by 10 bases, with 9 bases between.

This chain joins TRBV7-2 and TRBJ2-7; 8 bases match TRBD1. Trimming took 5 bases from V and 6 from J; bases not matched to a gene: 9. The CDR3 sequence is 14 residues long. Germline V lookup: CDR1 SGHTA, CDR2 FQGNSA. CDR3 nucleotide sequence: TGTGCCAGCAGCCCCGGACAGGGCATCTCCGAGCAGTACTTC. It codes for CASSPGQGISEQYF.

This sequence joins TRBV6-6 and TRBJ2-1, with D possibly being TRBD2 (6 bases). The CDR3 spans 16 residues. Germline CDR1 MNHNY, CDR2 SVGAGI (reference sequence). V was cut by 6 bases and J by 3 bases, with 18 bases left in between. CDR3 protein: CASRGLGTLLYNEQFF. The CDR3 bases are TGTGCCAGCAGGGGCCTCGGGACTCTACTCTACAATGAGCAGTTCTTC.

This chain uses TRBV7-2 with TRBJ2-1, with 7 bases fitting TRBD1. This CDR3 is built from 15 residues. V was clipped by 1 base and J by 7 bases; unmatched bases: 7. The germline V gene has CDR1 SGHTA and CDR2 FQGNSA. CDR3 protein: CASSLEGRGNNEQFF. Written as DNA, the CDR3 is TGTGCCAGCAGCTTAGAGGGCAGGGGGAATAATGAGCAGTTCTTC.

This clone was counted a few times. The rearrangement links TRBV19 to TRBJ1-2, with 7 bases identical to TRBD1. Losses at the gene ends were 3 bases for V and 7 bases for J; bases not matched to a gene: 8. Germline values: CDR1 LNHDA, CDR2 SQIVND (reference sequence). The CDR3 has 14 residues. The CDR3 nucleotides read TGTGCCAGTAGTATCGAGGAGGGGGCGTTTGGCTACACCTTC. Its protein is CASSIEEGAFGYTF.

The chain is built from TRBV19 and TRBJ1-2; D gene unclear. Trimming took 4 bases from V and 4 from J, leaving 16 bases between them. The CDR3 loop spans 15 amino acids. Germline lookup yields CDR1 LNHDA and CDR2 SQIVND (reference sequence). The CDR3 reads CASSKPAGGGYGYTF. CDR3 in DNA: TGTGCCAGTAGTAAACCGGCCGGCGGAGGCTATGGCTACACCTTC. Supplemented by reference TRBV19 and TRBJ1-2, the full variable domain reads DGGITQSPKYLFRKEGQNVTLSCEQNLNHDAMYWYRQDPGQGLRLIYYSQIVNDFQKGDIAEGYSVSREKKESFPLTVTSAQKNPTAFYLCASSKPAGGGYGYTFGSGTRLTVV.

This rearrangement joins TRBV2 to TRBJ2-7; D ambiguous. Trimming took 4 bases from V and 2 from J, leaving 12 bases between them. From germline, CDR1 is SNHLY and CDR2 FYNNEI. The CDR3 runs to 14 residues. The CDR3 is CASSVSQATYEQYF. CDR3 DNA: TGTGCCAGCAGTGTAAGTCAAGCGACCTACGAGCAGTACTTC.

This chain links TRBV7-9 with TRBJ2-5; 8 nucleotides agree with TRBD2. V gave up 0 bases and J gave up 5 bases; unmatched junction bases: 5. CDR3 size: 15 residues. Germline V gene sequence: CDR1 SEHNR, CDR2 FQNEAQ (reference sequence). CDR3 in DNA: TGTGCCAGCAGCTTAGCAGCGGGAGAAGGCGAGACCCAGTACTTC. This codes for CASSLAAGEGETQYF.

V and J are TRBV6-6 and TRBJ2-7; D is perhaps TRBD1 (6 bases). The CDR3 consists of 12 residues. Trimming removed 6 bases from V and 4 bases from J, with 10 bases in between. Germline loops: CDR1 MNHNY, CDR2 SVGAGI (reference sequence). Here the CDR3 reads CASSPGEYEQYF. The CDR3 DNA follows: TGTGCCAGCAGCCCAGGGGAGTACGAGCAGTACTTC.

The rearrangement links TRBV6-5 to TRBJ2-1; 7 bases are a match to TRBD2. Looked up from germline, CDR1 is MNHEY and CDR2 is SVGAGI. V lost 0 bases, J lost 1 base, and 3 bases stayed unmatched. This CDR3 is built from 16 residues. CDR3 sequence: CASSYSAGASYNEQFF. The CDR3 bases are TGTGCCAGCAGTTACTCCGCGGGAGCGTCCTACAATGAGCAGTTCTTC.

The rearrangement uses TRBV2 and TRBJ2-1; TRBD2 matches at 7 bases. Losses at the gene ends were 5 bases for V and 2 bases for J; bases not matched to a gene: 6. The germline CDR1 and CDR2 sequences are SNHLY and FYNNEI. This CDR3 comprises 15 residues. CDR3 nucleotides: TGTGCCAGCAGTCCGAGCGGGATGCCCTACAATGAGCAGTTCTTC. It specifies CASSPSGMPYNEQFF.

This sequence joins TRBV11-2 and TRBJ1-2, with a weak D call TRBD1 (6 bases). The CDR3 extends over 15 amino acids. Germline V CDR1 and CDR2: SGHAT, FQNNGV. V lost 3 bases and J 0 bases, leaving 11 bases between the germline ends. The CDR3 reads CASSLDRISNYGYTF. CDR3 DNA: TGTGCCAGCAGCTTGGACAGAATTTCTAACTATGGCTACACCTTC.

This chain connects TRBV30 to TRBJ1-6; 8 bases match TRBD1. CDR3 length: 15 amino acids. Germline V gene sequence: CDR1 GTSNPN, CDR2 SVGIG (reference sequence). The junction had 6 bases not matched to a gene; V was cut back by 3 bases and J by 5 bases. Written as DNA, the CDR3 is TGTGCCTGGAGACGCGGACAGGGCCATAATTCACCCCTCCACTTT. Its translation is CAWRRGQGHNSPLHF.

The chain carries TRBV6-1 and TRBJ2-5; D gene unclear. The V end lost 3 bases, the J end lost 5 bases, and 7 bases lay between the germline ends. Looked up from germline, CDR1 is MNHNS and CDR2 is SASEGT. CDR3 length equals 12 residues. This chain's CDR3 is CASSEGWETQYF. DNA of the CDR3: TGTGCCAGCAGTGAGGGCTGGGAGACCCAGTACTTC.

Written as DNA, the CDR3 is TGTGCCAGCAGTTTCCTTTCCGGGACAGGGAACGCCATTTTTGGCTACACCTTC. Amino acid sequence: CASSFLSGTGNAIFGYTF. The genes are TRBV28 and TRBJ1-2, with 9 nucleotides matching TRBD1. The V and J ends lost 3 bases and 7 bases, in that order; junction bases with no gene match: 18. The CDR3 is made up of 18 amino acids. CDR1 MDHEN and CDR2 SYDVKM come from the germline V gene.

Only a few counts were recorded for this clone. CDR3 loop: CASSQGAGRGNYGYTF. The CDR3 DNA follows: TGTGCCAGCAGCCAAGGGGCAGGGAGGGGAAACTATGGCTACACCTTC. V gene TRBV14 combines with J gene TRBJ1-2; D is possibly TRBD1 (5 bases). CDR3 length: 16 residues. The V gene's germline CDR1 is SGHDN and CDR2 FVKESK. V was cut by 1 base and J by 2 bases, with 14 bases left in between.

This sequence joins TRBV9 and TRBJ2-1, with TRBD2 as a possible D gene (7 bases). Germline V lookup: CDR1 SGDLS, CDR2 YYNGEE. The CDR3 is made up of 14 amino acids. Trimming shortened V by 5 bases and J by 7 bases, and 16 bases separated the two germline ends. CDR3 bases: TGTGCCAGCAGGCCGGGGGGCTCTAAGAATGAGCAGTTCTTC. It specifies CASRPGGSKNEQFF. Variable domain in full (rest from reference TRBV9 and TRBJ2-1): DSGVTQTPKHLITATGQRVTLRCSPRSGDLSVYWYQQSLDQGLQFLIQYYNGEERAKGNILERFSAQQFPDLHSELNLSSLELGDSALYFCASRPGGSKNEQFFGPGTRLTVL.

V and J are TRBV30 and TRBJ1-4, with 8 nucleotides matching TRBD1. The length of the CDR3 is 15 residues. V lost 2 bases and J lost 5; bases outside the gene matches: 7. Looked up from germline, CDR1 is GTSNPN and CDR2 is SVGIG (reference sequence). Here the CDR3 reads CAWSLSGGGNEKLFF. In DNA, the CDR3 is TGTGCCTGGAGTTTATCAGGGGGCGGCAATGAAAAACTGTTTTTT.

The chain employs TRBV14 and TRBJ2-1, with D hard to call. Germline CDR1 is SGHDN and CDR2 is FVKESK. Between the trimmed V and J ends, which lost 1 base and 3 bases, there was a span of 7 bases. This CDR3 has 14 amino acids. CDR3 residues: CASSQVSVYNEQFF. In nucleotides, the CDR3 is TGTGCCAGCAGCCAAGTTTCGGTCTACAATGAGCAGTTCTTC.

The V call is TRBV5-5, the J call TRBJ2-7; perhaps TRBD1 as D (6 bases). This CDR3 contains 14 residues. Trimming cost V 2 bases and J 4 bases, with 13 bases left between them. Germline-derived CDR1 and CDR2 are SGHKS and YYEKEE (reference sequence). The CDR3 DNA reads TGTGCCAGCAGCTTAACAGGGTCCACTTACGAGCAGTACTTC. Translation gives CASSLTGSTYEQYF.

CDR3 residues: CASSYSGGRGTQYF. CDR3 bases: TGTGCCAGCAGTTACTCGGGGGGTCGGGGGACCCAGTACTTC. The V call is TRBV6-5, the J call TRBJ2-5; weak D call: TRBD2 (6 bases). Trimming took off 0 bases at V and 7 bases at J, with 12 bases between the two ends. Germline assignment: CDR1 MNHEY and CDR2 SVGAGI. The CDR3 is made up of 14 amino acids.